The T cell receptor beta chain described here comes from a study of blood T cells in healthy people across ages. Using a J-beta primer mix together with a sample-barcoded 5' primer, a second PCR was run for roughly 6 to 12 cycles. Using its own MiXCR run on the 5' RACE reads, TCRdb lists one record per CDR3 protein. The sample contains over a million distinct CDR3 sequences, approximately 60% of which appear only once. The trim removed 5 bases at V and 4 bases at J, leaving 7 bases unmatched. The CDR3 contains 16 residues. The sequencing input was blood. The chain uses TRBV12-3 or TRBV12-4 and TRBJ2-3; 12 bases are a match to TRBD2. This receptor was identified in a man aged 18 to 30 in good health. CDR3 sequence reads: CASSQSSGRAADTQYF. The CDR3 coding sequence is TGTGCCAGCAGTCAGTCTAGCGGGAGGGCCGCAGATACGCAGTATTTT.